This TCR beta chain is drawn from a study of prognosis after radiotherapy for stage I lung cancer. On this clonotype: Being one base from a much bigger clone, this may be a read error.

Germline CDR1 reads LNHNV; CDR2 reads YYDKDF (reference sequence). This CDR3 spans 12 amino acids. Trimming removed 0 bases from V and 7 bases from J, with 6 bases in between. The authors amplified TCR beta CDR3 from genomic DNA using two-round multiplex PCR. The use of primers specific to each TRBV and TRBJ gene characterized first-round PCR. In TCRdb, the multiplex PCR reads were re-called with MiXCR into one record per CDR3 protein. The profile shows under 20,000 distinct CDR3 sequences, about 40% of them singletons. This TCR was recovered from a donor at least 50 years old with non-small cell lung cancer. This material consisted of PBMCs, taken before or after stereotactic body radiation therapy (not recorded which). The chain carries TRBV15 and TRBJ2-5; D ambiguous. For the CDR3, the DNA is TGTGCCACCAGCAGAGATCCGTGGACCCAGTACTTC. It is translated as CATSRDPWTQYF.